The 24 T cell receptor beta chains given below trace back to one sample, sequenced in a study of technical replicates of blood from several donors. The protocol was immunoSEQ multiplex PCR, while the TCRdb copy is restricted to in-frame clones and leaves out a portion. The sample holds tens of thousands of clones, about 91% seen once. Sequenced material: T cells isolated from PBMCs. The receptor set was obtained from a human donor in good health. Some clones in this sample may be carry-over from other donors' samples.

This clone was observed a handful of times. This chain uses TRBV28 with TRBJ2-1; the D gene is possibly TRBD2 (6 bases). V dropped 3 bases and J dropped 0 bases, with 18 bases sitting between them. Germline V gene data show CDR1 as MDHEN and CDR2 as SYDVKM. This CDR3 has 18 residues. CDR3 amino acids: CASSFPKSGSISYNEQFF. CDR3 sequence (DNA): TGTGCCAGCAGTTTCCCCAAAAGCGGGTCTATCTCCTACAATGAGCAGTTCTTC. Together with reference TRBV28 and TRBJ2-1, the CDR3 gives the full variable domain: DVKVTQSSRYLVKRTGEKVFLECVQDMDHENMFWYRQDPGLGLRLIYFSYDVKMKEKGDIPEGYSVSREKKERFSLILESASTNQTSMYLCASSFPKSGSISYNEQFFGPGTRLTVL.

The chain links TRBV9 to TRBJ1-2; a weak D match, TRBD1 (6 bases). V lost 3 bases and J 8 bases, leaving 11 bases between the germline ends. Germline V gives CDR1 SGDLS, CDR2 YYNGEE. The CDR3 sequence is 12 residues long. The CDR3: CASSATGNGYTF. As DNA, the CDR3 is TGTGCCAGCAGCGCAACAGGGAACGGCTACACCTTC.

The CDR3 DNA sequence: TGTGCCAGCAGTGCGAGGGCCGGGGAATACGAGCAGTACTTC. Its protein product is CASSARAGEYEQYF. The rearrangement uses TRBV2 and TRBJ2-7; a weak D match, TRBD2 (5 bases). This CDR3 is 14 amino acids long. Germline V gives CDR1 SNHLY, CDR2 FYNNEI. The V gene lost 4 bases and the J gene lost 4 bases, with 14 bases spanning the gap. The full variable domain, in which reference TRBV2 and TRBJ2-7 provide the parts outside the CDR3, is EPEVTQTPSHQVTQMGQEVILRCVPISNHLYFYWYRQILGQKVEFLVSFYNNEISEKSEIFDDQFSVERPDGSNFTLKIRSTKLEDSAMYFCASSARAGEYEQYFGPGTRLTVT.

The V gene is TRBV10-3, the J gene TRBJ1-1, with a tentative D call TRBD1 (5 bases). This CDR3 is built from 15 residues. Germline V gene sequence: CDR1 ENHRY, CDR2 SYGVKD. Trimming removed 3 bases at V and 0 bases at J, with 11 bases between. Here the CDR3 reads CAISDRGGMNTEAFF. Here the CDR3 DNA reads TGTGCCATCAGTGATAGGGGAGGGATGAACACTGAAGCTTTCTTT.

This sequence joins TRBV5-8 and TRBJ2-1; 12 bases agree with TRBD2. Per the germline V gene, CDR1 is SGHTS and CDR2 is YDEGEE. The V and J ends lost 4 bases and 12 bases, in that order; junction bases with no gene match: 17. This CDR3 region has 17 residues. The CDR3 DNA reads TGTGCCAGCAGCAAGCGTTTACTAGCGGGAGGAGGGAAAGGGCAGTTCTTC. Its translation is CASSKRLLAGGGKGQFF.

This sequence joins TRBV10-3 and TRBJ2-3; 10 bases line up with TRBD2. CDR1 and CDR2 (germline): ENHRY, SYGVKD. This CDR3 has 15 residues. With 5 bases clipped from V and 5 bases from J, the junction kept 7 bases outside the gene matches. CDR3: CAISPQREGGDTQYF. DNA for the CDR3: TGTGCCATCAGTCCCCAGCGGGAGGGTGGAGATACGCAGTATTTT.

The gene calls are TRBV7-6 and TRBJ2-5; D might be TRBD1 (6 bases). Germline CDR1 SGHVS, CDR2 FNYEAQ. Trimming removed 4 bases from V and 4 bases from J, with 13 bases in between. The CDR3 spans 14 residues. CDR3 nucleotide sequence: TGTGCCAGCAGCTCCGTCATGGACAGAGAGACCCAGTACTTC. It is translated as CASSSVMDRETQYF.

This CDR3 is CASSLTSAKDNEQFF. CDR3 bases: TGTGCCAGCAGCCTTACTAGCGCGAAGGACAATGAGCAGTTCTTC. This chain joins TRBV27 and TRBJ2-1; 7 nucleotides agree with TRBD2. Germline V CDR1 and CDR2: MNHEY, SMNVEV (reference sequence). This CDR3 is built from 15 residues. J lost 5 bases, V lost 6 bases, and 10 bases had no gene match.

This clone was seen just once. Since the CDR3 does not end with the conserved phenylalanine or tryptophan, this likely comes from a read error. This chain uses TRBV30 with TRBJ1-5; possible D gene TRBD1, 5 bases. This CDR3 comprises 14 residues. Germline V gene lookup returns CDR1 GTSNPN and CDR2 SVGIG (reference sequence). The V and J ends lost 1 base and 1 base respectively, with 8 bases between them. CDR3 nucleotides: TGTGCCTGGAGTGAGGACACGAGCAATCAGCCCCAGCATCTT. Translation gives CAWSEDTSNQPQHL.

V usage is TRBV11-2 and J usage is TRBJ2-1; D unclear. The CDR3 runs to 18 residues. Germline CDR1 is SGHAT and CDR2 is FQNNGV. Trimming removed 2 bases at V and 0 bases at J, with 17 bases between. This CDR3 is CASSLLLVRESSYNEQFF. CDR3 DNA sequence: TGTGCCAGCAGCTTATTATTAGTTCGAGAAAGCTCCTACAATGAGCAGTTCTTC.

This rearrangement joins TRBV27 to TRBJ2-5; possible D gene TRBD2, 5 bases. The V end was cut by 5 bases, the J end by 5 bases, with 15 bases between. The length of the CDR3 is 14 residues. Germline V gives CDR1 MNHEY, CDR2 SMNVEV (reference sequence). Here the CDR3 reads CASSPNFGVETQYF. In DNA, the CDR3 is TGTGCCAGCAGTCCAAACTTCGGGGTTGAGACCCAGTACTTC.

The chain is built from TRBV19 and TRBJ1-1, with unresolved D. The germline V and J ends were trimmed by 5 bases and 1 base, with 11 bases remaining between them. This CDR3 comprises 14 residues. From germline, CDR1 is LNHDA and CDR2 SQIVND (reference sequence). CDR3 in amino acids: CASSVTFWNTEAFF. CDR3 nucleotides: TGTGCCAGTAGTGTAACATTCTGGAACACTGAAGCTTTCTTT.

In its sample, this clone was seen once. In nucleotides, the CDR3 is TGTGCCAGCAGCTTGGAGGGGGCGTGGGGCTACACCTTC. Translated, it gives CASSLEGAWGYTF. This rearrangement joins TRBV7-9 to TRBJ1-2; 7 nucleotides align to TRBD1. Germline CDR1 is SEHNR and CDR2 is FQNEAQ (reference sequence). The length of the CDR3 is 13 residues. After removal of 3 bases from V and 8 bases from J, the junction contained 6 bases not matched to a gene.

The genes are TRBV9 and TRBJ1-4, with TRBD1 matching 8 bases. The CDR3 contains 16 residues. After removal of 4 bases from V and 8 bases from J, the junction contained 13 bases not matched to a gene. The germline gives CDR1 SGDLS, CDR2 YYNGEE. The CDR3 reads CASSPQDRGWGEKLFF. The CDR3 bases are TGTGCCAGCAGCCCCCAAGACAGGGGTTGGGGGGAAAAACTGTTTTTT.

The chain has TRBV29-1 and TRBJ2-4; no firm D call. Germline values: CDR1 SQVTM, CDR2 ANQGSEA. This CDR3 contains 11 residues. The ends were cut back, 6 bases at V and 2 bases at J, with 5 bases in the middle. The CDR3 reads CSVQTKNIQYF. The CDR3 DNA sequence: TGCAGCGTACAAACCAAAAACATTCAGTACTTC.

CDR3 coding DNA: TGTGCCAGCAGTGGGACAGGGAAGGTCAATGAGCAGTTCTTC. It is translated as CASSGTGKVNEQFF. The rearrangement uses TRBV6-6 and TRBJ2-1; 9 nucleotides align to TRBD1. Germline V CDR1 and CDR2: MNHNY, SVGAGI (reference sequence). The CDR3 contains 14 residues. Trimming at V came to 5 bases and at J to 6 bases, leaving 5 bases not matched to a gene.

The chain couples TRBV5-6 to TRBJ1-1; 9 bases match TRBD1. J was trimmed by 4 bases and V by 3 bases; bases with no gene match: 4. The CDR3 totals 14 residues. Germline V CDR1 and CDR2: SGHDT, YYEEEE. The CDR3 is CASSYGQGITEAFF. The CDR3 nucleotides read TGTGCCAGCAGCTATGGACAGGGGATCACTGAAGCTTTCTTT.

The chain recombines TRBV5-1 with TRBJ2-1; the match to TRBD1 covers 11 bases. The CDR3 is 16 amino acids. The V gene end was trimmed by 4 bases and the J gene end by 4 bases; junction bases not matched to a gene: 7. Germline lookup yields CDR1 SGHRS and CDR2 YFSETQ. CDR3 residues: CASSGGTGGVYNEQFF. In DNA, the CDR3 is TGCGCCAGCAGCGGGGGGACAGGGGGAGTATACAATGAGCAGTTCTTC. Together with reference TRBV5-1 and TRBJ2-1, the CDR3 gives the full variable domain: KAGVTQTPRYLIKTRGQQVTLSCSPISGHRSVSWYQQTPGQGLQFLFEYFSETQRNKGNFPGRFSGRQFSNSRSEMNVSTLELGDSALYLCASSGGTGGVYNEQFFGPGTRLTVL.

The rearrangement links TRBV9 to TRBJ2-5; 7 nucleotides line up with TRBD2. The germline CDR1 and CDR2 sequences are SGDLS and YYNGEE. V trimming: 0 bases; J trimming: 3 bases; junction bases outside the gene matches: 5. This CDR3 has 15 residues. The CDR3 bases are TGTGCCAGCAGCGTAGGGGAGGGAGGAAAAGAGACCCAGTACTTC. It codes for CASSVGEGGKETQYF. Supplemented by reference TRBV9 and TRBJ2-5, the full variable domain reads DSGVTQTPKHLITATGQRVTLRCSPRSGDLSVYWYQQSLDQGLQFLIQYYNGEERAKGNILERFSAQQFPDLHSELNLSSLELGDSALYFCASSVGEGGKETQYFGPGTRLLVL.

The chain has TRBV7-2 and TRBJ2-3; D is undetermined. Trimming cost V 0 bases and J 0 bases, with 7 bases left between them. Germline V gives CDR1 SGHTA, CDR2 FQGNSA. The CDR3 has 15 amino acids. CDR3 bases: TGTGCCAGCAGCTTAGCGGGCACCAGCACAGATACGCAGTATTTT. This encodes CASSLAGTSTDTQYF.

The CDR3 DNA reads TGTGCCACCAGCAGAGATTCTGGAGCTGAAGCTTTCTTT. This gives the protein CATSRDSGAEAFF. The V call is TRBV15, the J call TRBJ1-1; D unresolved. Looked up from germline, CDR1 is LNHNV and CDR2 is YYDKDF (reference sequence). V was shortened by 0 bases and J by 6 bases, with 8 bases between the two germline ends. CDR3 length: 13 residues.

The V gene is TRBV9, the J gene TRBJ1-1; TRBD1 agrees at 8 bases. V was pared by 2 bases and J by 3 bases, with 3 bases of the junction left unmatched. Germline values: CDR1 SGDLS, CDR2 YYNGEE. CDR3 length: 14 residues. DNA of the CDR3: TGTGCCAGCAGCGTCCAGGGGGCCCACACTGAAGCTTTCTTT. This sequence encodes CASSVQGAHTEAFF.

This rearrangement joins TRBV30 to TRBJ1-2; D unclear. The CDR3 has 13 amino acids. Deletions cut 7 bases from V and 5 bases from J, with 17 bases between. Germline V gene lookup returns CDR1 GTSNPN and CDR2 SVGIG (reference sequence). CDR3 in DNA: TGTGCCTCCCGGACTGAAATTGGATATGGCTACACCTTC. This sequence encodes CASRTEIGYGYTF.

This clone was seen just once. V is TRBV11-2 and J is TRBJ2-2, with TRBD2 matching 7 bases. Trimming took 0 bases from V and 3 from J; bases not matched to a gene: 1. The CDR3 is made up of 15 amino acids. Germline values: CDR1 SGHAT, CDR2 FQNNGV. The CDR3 spells CASSLDRGDTGELFF. DNA for the CDR3: TGTGCCAGCAGCTTAGATCGGGGGGACACCGGGGAGCTGTTTTTT.